This entry features one TCR beta chain sequence. Its target is not known. Time point meaning: blood from clinic visit 5 months post-surgery; TSC patient then seizure free. Sequencing was limited to surgery cases with top T cell transcript signatures in brain tissue. This sample stems from a study of brain T cells in children with intractable seizures. Findings of the study overall: Absence of clones before surgery may stem from lower sequencing depth. HCMV serostatus was not known, and viral specificity came from CDR3 similarity only.

The method was immunoSEQ multiplex PCR; TCRdb's version includes in-frame clones alone and lacks a portion of them. The sample holds about 340,000 clones, about 93% seen once. This CDR3 comprises 16 residues. V usage is TRBV21-1 and J usage is TRBJ1-3. TRBV21-1 is described as a pseudogene. Sample: peripheral blood, taken less than 6 months after surgery. The origin of this receptor is a boy younger than two with tuberous sclerosis and intractable seizures. CDR3 sequence: CARSIADGGSGNTIYF. DNA for the CDR3: TGTGCCAGGAGTATAGCCGACGGCGGCTCTGGAAACACCATATATTTT.